This note documents a single T cell receptor beta chain sequence. The sample belongs to a study of tumor-infiltrating lymphocytes in primary liver carcinoma. Reverse transcription of roughly 470 ng total RNA with a constant-region primer produced TCR beta cDNA. TCR beta libraries came from three nested multiplex PCR rounds using slightly modified ARM-PCR. TCRdb redid the calling of the multiplex PCR reads with MiXCR, one entry per CDR3 protein. The table shows 44,000 or so distinct CDR3 sequences, with about three quarters occurring only once. Joint extraction of RNA and DNA used about 17-31 mg of bulk tissue that was unsorted. Every one of the tumor samples had a viable tumor cell content above 75%. The specimen was liver tumor tissue from sampling region 5. Subset described: tumor region T5, tumor centre. The clonotype originates from a man aged 35 to 55 with primary liver carcinoma and hepatitis B virus infection.

CDR3 DNA: TGTGCCTGGAGTCCATGGACGGGAGTGTTCTACGAGCAGTACTTC. This codes for CAWSPWTGVFYEQYF. V usage is TRBV30 and J usage is TRBJ2-7; possible D gene TRBD2, 6 bases. This CDR3 is built from 15 residues. Looked up from germline, CDR1 is GTSNPN and CDR2 is SVGIG (reference sequence). V was pared by 2 bases and J by 3 bases, with 17 bases between. The full variable domain, with the rest looked up from reference TRBV30 and TRBJ2-7, is SQTIHQWPATLVQPVGSPLSLECTVEGTSNPNLYWYRQAAGRGLQLLFYSVGIGQISSEVPQNLSASRPQDRQFILSSKKLLLSDSGFYLCAWSPWTGVFYEQYFGPGTRLTVT.